This TCR beta chain appears in the sequencing data of a study of blood T cell repertoires in COVID-19. About the research overall: T cells, B-cell-depleted T cells, or PBMCs supplied cDNA or gDNA.

Authors' methods: Amplifying reference gene primers gave estimates of nucleated cell counts. Repertoires were generated with immunoSEQ multiplex PCR, while TCRdb's copy carries only in-frame clones and drops some. That table furnishes V, J and clone size, whereas the DNA furnished D and trimming. This table has 150,000 to 200,000 clones, about 88% appearing once. Source material: peripheral blood. The receptor was isolated from a woman older than 75 in a cohort sampled during active or convalescent COVID-19.

CDR3 amino acids: CAWSVLQGPGELFF. The CDR3 nucleotides are TGTGCCTGGAGTGTACTACAGGGTCCCGGGGAGCTGTTTTTT. This chain uses TRBV30 with TRBJ2-2; possibly TRBD1 for D (6 bases). The germline V gene has CDR1 GTSNPN and CDR2 SVGIG (reference sequence). This CDR3 is built from 14 residues. Trimming removed 0 bases at V and 6 bases at J, with 11 bases between.